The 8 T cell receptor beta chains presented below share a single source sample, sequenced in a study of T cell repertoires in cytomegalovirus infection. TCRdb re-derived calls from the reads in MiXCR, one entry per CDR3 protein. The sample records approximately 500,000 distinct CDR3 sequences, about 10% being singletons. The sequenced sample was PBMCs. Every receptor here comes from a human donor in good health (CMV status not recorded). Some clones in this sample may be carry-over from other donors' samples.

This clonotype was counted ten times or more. CDR3 sequence: CASSPKVLSYEQYF. The CDR3 DNA sequence: TGTGCCAGCAGCCCGAAAGTGTTATCCTACGAGCAGTACTTC. The gene calls are TRBV7-8 and TRBJ2-7; D is unclear. The V end was cut by 5 bases, the J end by 1 base, with 12 bases between. This CDR3 is 14 amino acids long. The V gene's germline CDR1 is SGHVS and CDR2 FQNEAQ.

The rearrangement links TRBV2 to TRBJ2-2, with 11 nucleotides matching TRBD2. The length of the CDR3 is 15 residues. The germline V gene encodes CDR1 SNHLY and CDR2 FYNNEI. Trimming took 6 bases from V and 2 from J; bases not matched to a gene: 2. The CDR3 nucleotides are TGTGCCAGCAGAAGACTAGCGGGAAACACCGGGGAGCTGTTTTTT. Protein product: CASRRLAGNTGELFF.

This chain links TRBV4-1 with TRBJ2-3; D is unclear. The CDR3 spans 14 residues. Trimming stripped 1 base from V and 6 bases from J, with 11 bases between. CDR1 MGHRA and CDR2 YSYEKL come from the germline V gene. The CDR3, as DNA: TGCGCCAGCAGCCAAGTCTTAACCCCGGATACGCAGTATTTT. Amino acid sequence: CASSQVLTPDTQYF.

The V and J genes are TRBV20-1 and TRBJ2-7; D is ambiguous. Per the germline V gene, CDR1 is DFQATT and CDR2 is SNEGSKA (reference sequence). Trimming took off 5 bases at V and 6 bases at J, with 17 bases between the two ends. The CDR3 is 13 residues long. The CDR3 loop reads CSAQARIKGEQYF. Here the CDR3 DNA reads TGCAGTGCTCAAGCCCGGATCAAAGGCGAGCAGTACTTC.

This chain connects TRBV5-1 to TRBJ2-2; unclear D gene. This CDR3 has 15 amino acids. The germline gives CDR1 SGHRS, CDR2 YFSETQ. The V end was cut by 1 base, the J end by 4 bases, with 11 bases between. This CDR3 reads CASSLTQGSTGELFF. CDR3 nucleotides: TGCGCCAGCAGCTTGACACAAGGCAGCACCGGGGAGCTGTTTTTT.

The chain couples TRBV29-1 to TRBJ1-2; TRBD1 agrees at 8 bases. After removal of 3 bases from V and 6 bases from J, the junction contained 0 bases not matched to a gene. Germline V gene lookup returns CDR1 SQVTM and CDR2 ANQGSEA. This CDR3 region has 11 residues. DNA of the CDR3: TGCAGCGTTGAGACAGGGGATGGCTACACCTTC. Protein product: CSVETGDGYTF.

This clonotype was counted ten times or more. This CDR3 is CASSPSAGLASYEQYF. CDR3 coding DNA: TGTGCCAGCAGTCCATCCGCGGGACTAGCGTCCTACGAGCAGTACTTC. The chain uses TRBV6-6 and TRBJ2-7; 10 nucleotides agree with TRBD2. The germline V gene encodes CDR1 MNHNY and CDR2 SVGAGI (reference sequence). V dropped 5 bases and J dropped 1; count of bases not matched to a gene: 8. The CDR3 contains 16 residues.

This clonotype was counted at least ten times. CDR3 residues: CATSELPQGIPGNTIYF. CDR3 nucleotides: TGTGCCACCAGTGAACTGCCACAGGGAATTCCGGGAAACACCATATATTTT. The rearrangement links TRBV24-1 to TRBJ1-3, with D maybe TRBD1 (6 bases). Germline CDR1 is KGHDR and CDR2 is SFDVKD. CDR3 length: 17 residues. V dropped 4 bases and J dropped 4 bases, with 19 bases sitting between them.